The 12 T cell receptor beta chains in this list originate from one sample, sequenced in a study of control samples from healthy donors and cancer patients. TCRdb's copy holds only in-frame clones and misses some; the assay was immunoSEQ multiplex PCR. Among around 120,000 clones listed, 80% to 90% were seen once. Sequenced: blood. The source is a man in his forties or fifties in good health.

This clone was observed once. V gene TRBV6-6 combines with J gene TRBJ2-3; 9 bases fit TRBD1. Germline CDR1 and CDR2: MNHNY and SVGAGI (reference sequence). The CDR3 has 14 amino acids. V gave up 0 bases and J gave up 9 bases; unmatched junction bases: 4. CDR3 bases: TGTGCCAGCAGTTACTCCTACGGGACAGGGACGCAGTATTTT. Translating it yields CASSYSYGTGTQYF.

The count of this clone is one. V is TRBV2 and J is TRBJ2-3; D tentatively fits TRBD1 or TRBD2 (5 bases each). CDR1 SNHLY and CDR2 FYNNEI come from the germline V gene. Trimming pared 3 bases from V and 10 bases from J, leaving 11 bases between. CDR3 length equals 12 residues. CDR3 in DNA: TGTGCCAGCAGTGATTTGCGAGGGGCGCAGTATTTT. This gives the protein CASSDLRGAQYF.

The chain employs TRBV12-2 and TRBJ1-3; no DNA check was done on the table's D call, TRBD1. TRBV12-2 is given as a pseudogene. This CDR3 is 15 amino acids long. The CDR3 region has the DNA TGTGCAAGTCGCCCAGGGGTTCGATCTGGAAACACCATATATTTT. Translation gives CASRPGVRSGNTIYF.

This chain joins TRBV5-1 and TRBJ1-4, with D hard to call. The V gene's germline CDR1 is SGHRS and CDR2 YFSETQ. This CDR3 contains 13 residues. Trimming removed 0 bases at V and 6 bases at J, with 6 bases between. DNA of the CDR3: TGCGCCAGCAGCTTGGCCCGGTATGAAAAACTGTTTTTT. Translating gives CASSLARYEKLFF.

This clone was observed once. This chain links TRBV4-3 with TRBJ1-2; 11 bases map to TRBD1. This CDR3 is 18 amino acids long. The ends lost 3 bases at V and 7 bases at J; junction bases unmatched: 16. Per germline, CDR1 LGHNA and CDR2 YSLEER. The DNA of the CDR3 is TGCGCCAGCAGCCATCCTGAGGGACAGGGGGGGAATTTAGGTGGCTACACCTTC. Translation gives CASSHPEGQGGNLGGYTF.

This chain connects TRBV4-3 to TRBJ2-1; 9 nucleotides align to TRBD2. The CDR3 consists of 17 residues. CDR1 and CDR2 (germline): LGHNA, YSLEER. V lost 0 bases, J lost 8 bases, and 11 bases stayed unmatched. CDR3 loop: CASSQDSAAGGRDEQFF. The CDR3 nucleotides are TGCGCCAGCAGCCAAGACTCCGCCGCGGGGGGGCGCGATGAGCAGTTCTTC.

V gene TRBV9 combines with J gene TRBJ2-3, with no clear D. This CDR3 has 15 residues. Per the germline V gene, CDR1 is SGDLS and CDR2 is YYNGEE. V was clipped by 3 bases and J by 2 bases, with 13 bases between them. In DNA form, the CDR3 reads TGTGCCAGCAGCGCCCCGACACGGTCCACAGATACGCAGTATTTT. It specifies CASSAPTRSTDTQYF.

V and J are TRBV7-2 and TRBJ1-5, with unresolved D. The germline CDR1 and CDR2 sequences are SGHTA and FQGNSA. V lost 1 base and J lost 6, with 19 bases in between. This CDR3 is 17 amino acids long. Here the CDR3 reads CASSLVAGAQAVQPQHF. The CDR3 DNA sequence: TGTGCCAGCAGCTTAGTGGCTGGAGCTCAGGCTGTTCAGCCCCAGCATTTT.

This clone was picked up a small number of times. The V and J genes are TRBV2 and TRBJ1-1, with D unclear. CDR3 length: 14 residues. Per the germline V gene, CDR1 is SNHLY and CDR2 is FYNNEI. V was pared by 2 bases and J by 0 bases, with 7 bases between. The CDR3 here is CASSERRMNTEAFF. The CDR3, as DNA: TGTGCCAGCAGTGAACGCAGGATGAACACTGAAGCTTTCTTT. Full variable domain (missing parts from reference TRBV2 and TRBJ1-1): EPEVTQTPSHQVTQMGQEVILRCVPISNHLYFYWYRQILGQKVEFLVSFYNNEISEKSEIFDDQFSVERPDGSNFTLKIRSTKLEDSAMYFCASSERRMNTEAFFGQGTRLTVV.

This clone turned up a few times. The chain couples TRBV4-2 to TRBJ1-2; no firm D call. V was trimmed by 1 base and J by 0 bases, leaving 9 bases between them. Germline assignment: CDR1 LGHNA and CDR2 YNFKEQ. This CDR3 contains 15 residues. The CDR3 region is CASSQVQAANYGYTF. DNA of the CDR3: TGTGCCAGCAGCCAAGTGCAGGCAGCTAACTATGGCTACACCTTC.

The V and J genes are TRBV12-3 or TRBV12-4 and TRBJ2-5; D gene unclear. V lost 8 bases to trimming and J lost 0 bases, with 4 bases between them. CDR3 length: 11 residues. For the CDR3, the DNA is TGTGCCAGCGCCTACCAAGAGACCCAGTACTTC. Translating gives CASAYQETQYF.

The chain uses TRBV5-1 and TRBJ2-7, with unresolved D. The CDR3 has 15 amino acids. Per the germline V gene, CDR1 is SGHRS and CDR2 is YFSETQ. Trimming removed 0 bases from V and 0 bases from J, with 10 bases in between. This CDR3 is CASSLGGTSSYEQYF. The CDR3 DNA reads TGCGCCAGCAGCTTGGGAGGTACCAGCTCCTACGAGCAGTACTTC.